These 10 T cell receptor beta chains came from one sample sequenced in a study of blood T cells in healthy people across ages. A J-beta primer mix and a sample-barcoded 5' primer were used in a second PCR of roughly 7 to 12 cycles. One entry per CDR3 protein, called by TCRdb with MiXCR from the 5' RACE reads. The data contain approximately 600,000 distinct CDR3 sequences, 58% of them singletons. The sample consisted of blood. Receptor source: a man aged 55 to 69 in good health.

The sample holds a few counts of this clonotype. This sequence joins TRBV5-1 and TRBJ2-3; the match to TRBD1 covers 10 bases. This CDR3 has 18 amino acids. Germline V gene lookup returns CDR1 SGHRS and CDR2 YFSETQ. V lost 2 bases, J lost 4 bases, and 13 bases stayed unmatched. This CDR3 reads CASSFRVAGQGSADTQYF. In DNA form, the CDR3 reads TGCGCCAGCAGCTTTAGAGTTGCGGGACAGGGGAGCGCAGATACGCAGTATTTT.

V is TRBV20-1 and J is TRBJ2-3; 9 bases line up with TRBD2. V dropped 6 bases and J dropped 2; count of bases not matched to a gene: 12. Germline loops: CDR1 DFQATT, CDR2 SNEGSKA (reference sequence). There are 16 residues in the CDR3. The chain's CDR3 is CSAAGQRGAITDTQYF. The CDR3 DNA sequence: TGCAGTGCCGCGGGCCAGCGGGGGGCAATCACAGATACGCAGTATTTT.

The chain combines TRBV7-9 with TRBJ2-5; 13 bases line up with TRBD2. CDR1 SEHNR and CDR2 FQNEAQ come from the germline V gene (reference sequence). CDR3 size: 17 residues. The J segment lost 11 bases and the V segment lost 5 bases, leaving 17 bases of the junction unmatched. The CDR3 loop is CASSGRTSGSAGNEQYF. The CDR3 nucleotides are TGTGCCAGCAGCGGTCGGACTAGCGGGAGTGCAGGCAATGAGCAGTACTTC.

V is TRBV18 and J is TRBJ2-7; either TRBD1 or TRBD2 may fit D (5 bases each). The CDR3 sequence is 15 residues long. V was shortened by 0 bases and J by 2 bases, with 11 bases between the two germline ends. Germline V CDR1 and CDR2: KGHSH, LQKENI. CDR3 region: CASSPPRGGAYEQYF. CDR3 DNA sequence: TGTGCCAGCTCACCACCGAGGGGCGGTGCCTACGAGCAGTACTTC.

The CDR3 bases are TGTGCCAGCAGCTTAAAAATGGACACTGAAGCTTTCTTT. It is translated as CASSLKMDTEAFF. This chain connects TRBV13 to TRBJ1-1; no reliable D call. This CDR3 comprises 13 residues. Germline V gene sequence: CDR1 PRHDT, CDR2 FYEKMQ (reference sequence). Trimming stripped 2 bases from V and 3 bases from J, with 7 bases between.

The chain uses TRBV12-3 or TRBV12-4 and TRBJ2-5; 7 bases are shared with TRBD2. Trimming cost V 0 bases and J 2 bases; bases outside gene matches: 3. The CDR3 has 15 amino acids. CDR3 DNA sequence: TGTGCCAGCAGTTTAGCCCTTAGCGGGCAAGAGACCCAGTACTTC. Its translation is CASSLALSGQETQYF.

This clonotype was picked up a small number of times. This rearrangement joins TRBV4-1 to TRBJ2-1; 8 positions agree with TRBD2. The J call could be wrong; TRBJ2-7 is a better fit for the DNA end. This CDR3 spans 17 amino acids. Germline CDR1 is MGHRA and CDR2 is YSYEKL. The CDR3 nucleotides are TGCGCCAGCAGCCAAGTGGTGGCGGGGGGCTCCTACAATGAGCAGTACTTC. Protein: CASSQVVAGGSYNEQYF.

This clonotype was seen only once. The genes are TRBV6-2 or TRBV6-3 and TRBJ2-3; D is unresolved. Trimming took 5 bases from V and 0 from J, leaving 12 bases between them. Per the germline V gene, CDR1 is MNHEY and CDR2 is SVGEGT. The CDR3 covers 15 residues. The CDR3 spells CASSPGPRSTDTQYF. The CDR3 DNA follows: TGTGCCAGCAGTCCCGGACCCCGAAGCACAGATACGCAGTATTTT.

The V call is TRBV10-3, the J call TRBJ2-7; D call uncertain. The DNA end is a closer match to TRBJ2-5, so the J assignment may be wrong. The CDR3 has 14 residues. CDR1 is ENHRY and CDR2 is SYGVKD in the germline V gene. The CDR3 DNA sequence: TGTGCCATCAGTGAGTCTCCGAGTTGGGAGACCCAGTACTTC. It yields the protein CAISESPSWETQYF.

The chain employs TRBV4-1 and TRBJ2-1, with D unclear. This CDR3 is built from 15 residues. V lost 2 bases and J lost 5, with 13 bases in between. Germline lookup yields CDR1 MGHRA and CDR2 YSYEKL. CDR3: CASSQNAVLDNEQFF. CDR3 in DNA: TGCGCCAGCAGCCAAAATGCGGTCCTAGACAATGAGCAGTTCTTC.